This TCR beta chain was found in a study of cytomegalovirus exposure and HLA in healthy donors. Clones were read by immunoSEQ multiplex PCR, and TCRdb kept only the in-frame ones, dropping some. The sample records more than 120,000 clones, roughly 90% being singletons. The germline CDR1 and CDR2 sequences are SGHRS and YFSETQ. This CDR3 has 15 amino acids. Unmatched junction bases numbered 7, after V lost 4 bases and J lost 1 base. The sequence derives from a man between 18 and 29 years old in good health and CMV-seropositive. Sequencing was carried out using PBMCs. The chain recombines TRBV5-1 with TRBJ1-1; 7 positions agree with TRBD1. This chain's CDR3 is CASSLPDRENTEAFF. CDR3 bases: TGCGCCAGCAGCCTTCCCGACAGGGAGAACACTGAAGCTTTCTTT.